These 29 T cell receptor beta chains share one sample of origin, sequenced in a study of T cells in Graves' hyperthyroidism and ophthalmopathy. RNA transcripts served as the template for amplifying TCR beta CDR3 regions. The study used the HTBI primer set for a first-round RT-PCR of the TCR CDR3. TCRdb reanalysed the multiplex PCR reads using MiXCR and keeps one entry per CDR3 protein. The table has some 460,000 distinct CDR3 sequences, around a sixth seen once. Specimen: blood. The receptors here all came from a woman between 18 and 30 years old with Graves' hyperthyroidism.

This clonotype turned up a few times. The chain combines TRBV3-1 with TRBJ2-5, with TRBD1 matching 9 bases. Germline V gives CDR1 LGHDT, CDR2 YNNKEL (reference sequence). V gave up 4 bases and J gave up 5 bases; unmatched junction bases: 2. This CDR3 comprises 13 residues. The CDR3 DNA reads as TGTGCCAGCAGCCCCGGGACAGGGGAGACCCAGTACTTC. Amino acid sequence: CASSPGTGETQYF.

At least ten counts were recorded for this clonotype. V gene TRBV7-6 combines with J gene TRBJ1-1; 7 bases map to TRBD1. The V segment lost 0 bases and the J segment 6 bases; nucleotides outside the gene matches: 1. This CDR3 is built from 13 residues. Germline CDR1 is SGHVS and CDR2 is FNYEAQ. Here the CDR3 DNA reads TGTGCCAGCAGCTTAGCTGGGACAGCTGAAGCTTTCTTT. Amino acids: CASSLAGTAEAFF.

This clonotype occurred many times. The chain uses TRBV2 and TRBJ1-2; D is possibly TRBD1 (5 bases). V lost 10 bases and J lost 4, with 13 bases in between. The CDR3 length is 12 residues. Germline V gene data show CDR1 as SNHLY and CDR2 as FYNNEI. This chain's CDR3 is CATIREGYGYTF. CDR3 DNA sequence: TGTGCCACTATCAGGGAGGGCTATGGCTACACCTTC. The variable domain in full, completed from reference TRBV2 and TRBJ1-2, reads EPEVTQTPSHQVTQMGQEVILRCVPISNHLYFYWYRQILGQKVEFLVSFYNNEISEKSEIFDDQFSVERPDGSNFTLKIRSTKLEDSAMYFCATIREGYGYTFGSGTRLTVV.

This clonotype came up many times. This chain joins TRBV7-8 and TRBJ2-5, with D uncertain. The ends were cut back, 5 bases at V and 0 bases at J, with 4 bases in the middle. The length of the CDR3 is 12 residues. Looked up from germline, CDR1 is SGHVS and CDR2 is FQNEAQ. This CDR3 reads CASSQHQETQYF. The CDR3 DNA is TGTGCCAGCAGCCAGCACCAAGAGACCCAGTACTTC.

The chain uses TRBV28 and TRBJ1-4; maybe TRBD1 (5 bases). The CDR3 totals 14 residues. Germline CDR1 reads MDHEN; CDR2 reads SYDVKM. V was clipped by 8 bases and J by 5 bases, with 15 bases between them. CDR3 nucleotides: TGTGCCAGCGGGGCCGGGACGGAGAATGAAAAACTGTTTTTT. This gives the protein CASGAGTENEKLFF.

This clonotype was recorded at least ten times. The chain combines TRBV13 with TRBJ1-4, with 7 positions matching TRBD1. The trim removed 5 bases at V and 7 bases at J, leaving 10 bases unmatched. CDR1 PRHDT and CDR2 FYEKMQ come from the germline V gene (reference sequence). This CDR3 has 15 amino acids. CDR3 residues: CASSATGVQGEKLFF. CDR3 in DNA: TGTGCCAGCAGCGCCACAGGGGTTCAAGGTGAAAAACTGTTTTTT.

The table lists this clonotype with many counts. The chain uses TRBV28 and TRBJ2-5, with D possibly called TRBD1 or TRBD2 (5 bases each). Trimming left V 10 bases short and J 0 bases short, with 15 bases between. Germline V gene sequence: CDR1 MDHEN, CDR2 SYDVKM. The CDR3 has 14 residues. DNA of the CDR3: TGTGCCACCAGGGAGACAGTGTACCAAGAGACCCAGTACTTC. It codes for CATRETVYQETQYF.

There are many counts of this clonotype. The chain employs TRBV6-5 and TRBJ1-5; D possibly corresponds to TRBD1 (6 bases). The CDR3 contains 15 residues. Trimming left V 1 base short and J 1 base short, with 8 bases between. In germline, CDR1 is MNHEY, CDR2 SVGAGI. DNA for the CDR3: TGTGCCAGCAGTTACTTCCAGGGGAGCAATCAGCCCCAGCATTTT. It codes for CASSYFQGSNQPQHF.

The count of this clonotype is one. This may come from a read error, since a much larger clone is one base off. The chain carries TRBV5-5 and TRBJ2-3, with 7 bases fitting TRBD1. Germline V CDR1 and CDR2: SGHKS, YYEKEE (reference sequence). The length of the CDR3 is 15 residues. The CDR3 region has the DNA TGTGCCAGCAGCACCCGGGACAGCCGCACAGATGCGCAGTATTTT. Translation: CASSTRDSRTDAQYF. The variable domain in full, completed from reference TRBV5-5 and TRBJ2-3, reads DAGVTQSPTHLIKTRGQQVTLRCSPISGHKSVSWYQQVLGQGPQFIFQYYEKEERGRGNFPDRFSARQFPNYSSELNVNALLLGDSALYLCASSTRDSRTDAQYFGPGTRLTVL.

This clonotype has at least ten counts. The V and J genes are TRBV6-1 and TRBJ1-2; a possible D gene is TRBD1 (5 bases). Per the germline V gene, CDR1 is MNHNS and CDR2 is SASEGT. The V gene lost 4 bases and the J gene lost 0 bases, with 12 bases spanning the gap. The CDR3 runs to 15 residues. The DNA for the CDR3 is TGTGCCAGCAGTGGGGGGGAAGGTTCTAACTATGGCTACACCTTC. Protein sequence: CASSGGEGSNYGYTF.

This clonotype was found many times. The rearrangement uses TRBV24-1 and TRBJ1-2, with 7 bases aligning to TRBD1. V dropped 1 base and J dropped 8; count of bases not matched to a gene: 9. CDR3 length: 15 residues. Germline-derived CDR1 and CDR2 are KGHDR and SFDVKD. CDR3: CATSDFGRGYSGYTF. CDR3 in DNA: TGTGCCACCAGTGATTTTGGCAGGGGGTACTCCGGCTACACCTTC.

This clonotype has just a few counts. The chain has TRBV6-1 and TRBJ2-7; 7 bases are a match to TRBD1. Trimming cost V 5 bases and J 6 bases; bases outside gene matches: 4. Germline CDR1 and CDR2: MNHNS and SASEGT. The CDR3 totals 12 residues. DNA of the CDR3: TGTGCCAGCAGTCAACAGGGGACCGAGCAGTACTTC. It specifies CASSQQGTEQYF.

This clonotype was seen a handful of times. This sequence joins TRBV7-6 and TRBJ2-7; 13 positions match TRBD2. This CDR3 has 15 residues. The V segment lost 2 bases and the J segment 5 bases; nucleotides outside the gene matches: 3. Looked up from germline, CDR1 is SGHVS and CDR2 is FNYEAQ. The CDR3 DNA reads as TGTGCCAGCAGCTTATCTACTAGCGGGAGGGACGAGCAGTACTTC. Its translation: CASSLSTSGRDEQYF.

The sample holds many counts of this clonotype. The chain uses TRBV15 and TRBJ2-5, with D possibly TRBD2 on 6 matching bases. The germline V gene encodes CDR1 LNHNV and CDR2 YYDKDF (reference sequence). CDR3 length: 16 residues. The ends were cut back, 5 bases at V and 2 bases at J, with 18 bases in the middle. CDR3 coding DNA: TGTGCCACCAGCGTCATCGTGTGGGGGGAACAAGAGACCCAGTACTTC. This gives the protein CATSVIVWGEQETQYF.

Concerning this clonotype itself: A much bigger clone sits one base away, suggesting this may be a read error. V and J are TRBV29-1 and TRBJ2-2; possible D gene TRBD2, 5 bases. Trimming left V 6 bases short and J 3 bases short, with 11 bases between. There are 13 residues in the CDR3. The germline V gene encodes CDR1 SQVTM and CDR2 ANQGSEA. The CDR3 region has the DNA TGCAGCGTCACAATGGAGGACACCGGGGAGCTGTTTTTT. It translates to CSVTMEDTGELFF.

A note on this clonotype: An end of the junction does not agree with germline; a read error may underlie this. The V call is TRBV10-3, the J call TRBJ2-3, with TRBD1 as a possible D gene (6 bases). The V gene's germline CDR1 is ENHRY and CDR2 SYGVKD. The CDR3 has 15 amino acids. The DNA of the CDR3 is TGTGCCAGCAGTCTACTAGTGGGGGCCACAGATACGCAGTATTTT. Protein: CASSLLVGATDTQYF.

This clonotype was detected ten times or more. The chain links TRBV10-3 to TRBJ2-3; 7 bases fit TRBD2. The CDR3 has 16 amino acids. Trimming removed 1 base from V and 2 bases from J; junction bases left unmatched: 6. The germline V gene encodes CDR1 ENHRY and CDR2 SYGVKD. The CDR3 region is CAISEFRDYNTDTQYF. CDR3 in DNA: TGTGCCATCAGTGAGTTCCGGGACTACAACACAGATACGCAGTATTTT.

This clonotype was seen at least ten times. CDR3 DNA sequence: TGTGCCAGCAGCGAGGGCCCCGGTCAGCCCCAGCATTTT. Translated: CASSEGPGQPQHF. The V gene is TRBV9, the J gene TRBJ1-5; D is unresolved. With 3 bases removed from V and 6 bases from J, the gap between germline ends came to 10 bases. CDR3 length equals 13 residues. Looked up from germline, CDR1 is SGDLS and CDR2 is YYNGEE. The complete variable domain, with remaining parts taken from reference TRBV9 and TRBJ1-5, reads DSGVTQTPKHLITATGQRVTLRCSPRSGDLSVYWYQQSLDQGLQFLIQYYNGEERAKGNILERFSAQQFPDLHSELNLSSLELGDSALYFCASSEGPGQPQHFGDGTRLSIL.

This clonotype was seen many times. The rearrangement uses TRBV11-3 and TRBJ1-3, with D possibly matching TRBD1 (5 bases). CDR3 length: 15 residues. V shed 5 bases and J shed 1 base, with 12 bases lying between them. Germline loops: CDR1 SGHNT, CDR2 YENEEA. For the CDR3, the DNA is TGTGCCAGCAGCCTGGGCGGGGCGTCTGGAAACACCATATATTTT. Translating it yields CASSLGGASGNTIYF.

This clonotype occurred many times. The chain combines TRBV11-2 with TRBJ2-7; possibly TRBD2 for D (6 bases). The CDR3 sequence is 13 residues long. CDR1 and CDR2 (germline): SGHAT, FQNNGV. V was clipped by 5 bases and J by 2 bases, with 10 bases between them. The CDR3 reads CASSRGLTYEQYF. CDR3 nucleotide sequence: TGTGCCAGCAGCCGCGGACTAACCTACGAGCAGTACTTC.

This clonotype was recorded at least ten times. The chain uses TRBV18 and TRBJ2-5; D may be TRBD1 (6 bases). The V gene lost 0 bases and the J gene lost 4 bases, with 9 bases spanning the gap. CDR3 size: 14 residues. Germline lookup yields CDR1 KGHSH and CDR2 LQKENI. In DNA form, the CDR3 reads TGTGCCAGCTCACCACCCCCCAGGGGAGAGACCCAGTACTTC. Protein: CASSPPPRGETQYF.

This clonotype was observed at least ten times. The chain carries TRBV3-1 and TRBJ2-1; TRBD2 agrees at 7 bases. Per germline, CDR1 LGHDT and CDR2 YNNKEL (reference sequence). Trimming at V came to 1 base and at J to 2 bases, leaving 11 bases not matched to a gene. This CDR3 contains 18 residues. CDR3 DNA: TGTGCCAGCAGCCAAGTGGAGGACCCTAGCGGAACCTACAATGAGCAGTTCTTC. Translating it yields CASSQVEDPSGTYNEQFF.

This clonotype was observed a few times. This sequence joins TRBV7-6 and TRBJ2-6; 9 nucleotides match TRBD2. Trimming cost V 4 bases and J 0 bases; bases outside gene matches: 13. Germline V gene lookup returns CDR1 SGHVS and CDR2 FNYEAQ. The CDR3 sequence is 20 residues long. The DNA of the CDR3 is TGTGCCAGCAGCTCGATTAATTGGCGGGGGGGCTCCTCTGGGGCCAACGTCCTGACTTTC. The encoded protein is CASSSINWRGGSSGANVLTF.

At least ten counts were recorded for this clonotype. V gene TRBV2 combines with J gene TRBJ1-1, with D tentatively TRBD1 (5 bases). The CDR3 runs 13 residues. Trimming removed 3 bases at V and 6 bases at J, with 11 bases between. CDR1 SNHLY and CDR2 FYNNEI come from the germline V gene. This chain's CDR3 is CASSEGGHPEAFF. The CDR3 coding sequence is TGTGCCAGCAGTGAGGGCGGACATCCTGAAGCTTTCTTT.

This clonotype was recorded at least ten times. The chain links TRBV3-1 to TRBJ1-2, with D unresolved. The CDR3 sequence is 15 residues long. Trimming removed 5 bases from V and 0 bases from J, with 13 bases in between. Per the germline V gene, CDR1 is LGHDT and CDR2 is YNNKEL (reference sequence). The CDR3 spells CASSGRTETNYGYTF. Here the CDR3 DNA reads TGTGCCAGCAGCGGTCGAACAGAAACTAACTATGGCTACACCTTC.

This clonotype was observed at least ten times. The chain joins TRBV6-1 to TRBJ1-6; weak D call: TRBD1 (5 bases). This CDR3 comprises 15 residues. The V and J ends lost 6 bases and 2 bases respectively, with 11 bases between them. Germline V gene data show CDR1 as MNHNS and CDR2 as SASEGT. The CDR3 DNA sequence: TGTGCCAGCAGCCGGGGACGGACCTATAATTCACCCCTCCACTTT. This codes for CASSRGRTYNSPLHF.

The chain employs TRBV6-2 or TRBV6-3 and TRBJ1-6; a possible D gene is TRBD1 (6 bases). In germline, CDR1 is MNHEY, CDR2 SVGEGT. Trimming took 0 bases from V and 3 from J, leaving 18 bases between them. The CDR3 is 19 amino acids. CDR3: CASSYSRSGGPFYNSPLHF. The CDR3 DNA is TGTGCCAGCAGTTACTCTCGCTCCGGGGGGCCTTTCTATAATTCACCCCTCCACTTT.

This clonotype has only a few counts. The CDR3 nucleotides are TGCGCCAGCAGCTTGGACAGGTGGGGAAACACCATATATTTT. It is translated as CASSLDRWGNTIYF. V gene TRBV5-1 combines with J gene TRBJ1-3, with D tentatively TRBD1 (5 bases). This CDR3 spans 14 amino acids. CDR1 and CDR2 (germline): SGHRS, YFSETQ. V shed 0 bases and J shed 4 bases, with 8 bases lying between them. The complete variable domain, with remaining parts taken from reference TRBV5-1 and TRBJ1-3, reads KAGVTQTPRYLIKTRGQQVTLSCSPISGHRSVSWYQQTPGQGLQFLFEYFSETQRNKGNFPGRFSGRQFSNSRSEMNVSTLELGDSALYLCASSLDRWGNTIYFGEGSWLTVV.

This clonotype was counted ten times or more. This rearrangement joins TRBV29-1 to TRBJ2-1; D unclear. Germline V gene data show CDR1 as SQVTM and CDR2 as ANQGSEA. The V and J ends lost 2 bases and 6 bases respectively, with 8 bases between them. The CDR3 is 12 amino acids. The CDR3 reads CSVEKASNEQFF. CDR3 nucleotide sequence: TGCAGCGTTGAAAAGGCTAGCAATGAGCAGTTCTTC.